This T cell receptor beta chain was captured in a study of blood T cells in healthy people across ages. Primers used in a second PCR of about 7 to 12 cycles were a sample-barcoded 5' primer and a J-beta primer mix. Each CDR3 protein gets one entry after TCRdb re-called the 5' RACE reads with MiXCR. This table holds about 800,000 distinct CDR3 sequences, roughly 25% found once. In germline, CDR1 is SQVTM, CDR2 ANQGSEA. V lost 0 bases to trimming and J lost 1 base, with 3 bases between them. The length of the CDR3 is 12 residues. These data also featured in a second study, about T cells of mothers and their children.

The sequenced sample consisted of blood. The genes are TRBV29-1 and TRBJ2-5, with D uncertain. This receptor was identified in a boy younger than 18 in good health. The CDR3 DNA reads TGCAGCGTTGAAGACTTCCAAGAGACCCAGTACTTC. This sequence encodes CSVEDFQETQYF. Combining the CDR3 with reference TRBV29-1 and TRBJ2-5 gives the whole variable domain SAVISQKPSRDICQRGTSLTIQCQVDSQVTMMFWYRQQPGQSLTLIATANQGSEATYESGFVIDKFPISRPNLTFSTLTVSNMSPEDSSIYLCSVEDFQETQYFGPGTRLLVL.